This entry concerns a single TCR beta chain. Its antigen target is currently unknown. No base quality information exists; no much larger clone differs at one position. The CDR3, from cysteine to phenylalanine, totals 14 residues. CDR3 DNA only is kept here, 42 bases in frame from base 1. Looking up the germline V gene yields CDR1 KGHSH and CDR2 LQKENI. V lost 3 bases and J lost 1 base, and the count of bases not matched to a germline gene is 1. These data come from a study of long-term antiretroviral therapy in people with HIV (dated by TCRdb to 2021 to 2024). About the investigation overall: The earliest samples were collected roughly a decade before the 2015 WHO recommendation for immediate ART, at a time when ART was usually postponed until CD4 counts fell. A retrospective serial study tested whether changes in peripheral blood TRB repertoire composition and diversity were associated with ART initiation and durable HIV suppression. A total of over 150 cryopreserved PBMC samples came from approximately 30 adults with confirmed HIV infection and were collected serially over a mean of approximately 6 years (range 1-12). Of the 30 or so participants with HIV, ten to eleven were female. No cross-contamination during QIAcube processing turned up in test extractions that ran a monoclonal T-cell line alongside around 32 polyclonal samples. General study outcomes and caveats: Owing to limited PBMC availability, only the TCR beta chain was sequenced, without alpha chain pairing. Expanded TRB clones identified before ART initiation dominated the repertoire across all time points, though the dominance fluctuated and decreased in many PLHIV after ART. Because cell numbers in pre-ART samples were limited, unsorted PBMC were profiled instead of sorted CD4+ and CD8+ T cells. Inferences about post-ART repertoire changes are limited because no data were available on ART adherence, viral resistance or therapy changes. HIV repertoires had narrower CDR3 length ranges than controls, and the network structure suggested an antigen-experienced repertoire that shifted only slightly toward naive after ART. The samples span the years 2004 to 2017, and the ART regimens used at that time may not be as effective as current regimens. ART initiation was associated with a significant increase in TRB diversity, but diversity stayed significantly below transplant donor controls even after long-term ART.

The immunoSEQ hsTCRB v3.0 assay was used at survey level resolution to sequence the TRB variable region. TRB sequencing targeted a depth of about 40,000-55,000 T-cell genomes per sample. TRB libraries were pooled and sequenced on an Illumina MiSeq using a v3 150-cycle kit. As for the original processing: Repertoire analysis ran in R within a reproducible Nextflow workflow covering QC, data transformation and analysis. LymphoSeq2, an R package for AIRR-Seq data exploration, was used to implement custom analyses. After excluding a few samples that yielded fewer than 5000 total TRB sequences, some 190 HIV repertoires remained for analysis. Of the roughly 190 retained HIV repertoires, approximately 60 were collected before and 120 to 140 after ART initiation. Repertoires were downsampled to 5000 TRB nucleotide sequences, with summary statistics averaged over 100 downsampling iterations. The analysis kept only TRB sequences whose CDR3 regions were at least seven amino acids long. A Shannon entropy-derived clonality score and the Gini coefficient were used to measure diversity. In the repertoire networks, any two of the top 5000 CDR3 amino acid sequences were connected whenever the two sequences differed by an edit distance of one. GLIPH2 predicted antigen specificity groups and MHC restriction for TRB CDR3 amino acid sequences. Known CMV, EBV, HIV or tissue antigen associations were flagged by matching CDR3 amino acid sequences against VDJdb and McPAS-TCR. Pre-ART, post-ART and control groups were compared with Wilcoxon signed-rank tests and Holm-Bonferroni correction. TCRdb's version of the immuneACCESS table is confined to in-frame rearrangements and falls short of the full clone set. An unresolved V gene accounts for under half of the shortfall where checked; the remainder is of unknown origin. D and trimming were read from the DNA, whereas the V and J calls and clone size are those reported in that table. Here the sample has about 14,000 clones; 88% occur a single time. Approximately 10% of the sample rests with the top ten.

Participants were included only if at least one PBMC sample before ART initiation and at least two post-ART samples were available. Treatment was received in the United States of America by all participants with HIV. Before DNA extraction, cryopreserved samples of about 1-10 million PBMC were thawed and washed. At the time of the earliest PBMC sample for each participant with HIV, ages ranged from roughly 23 to 60 years. PBMC samples from each participant spanned 1-4 timepoints before ART initiation and 2-8 timepoints after ART initiation, with a median of 7 samples. For every participant, serial HIV viral load, CD4+ T-cell count, ART history and demographic data were obtained. Using a Qiagen kit on a QIAcube, genomic DNA was extracted from unsorted PBMC, with samples processed in batches of 12.

This receptor was obtained from a man in his forties with HIV. The source material was unsorted PBMCs, sampled 6.2 years after starting antiretroviral therapy. The chain uses TRBV18 and TRBJ1-1, and TRBD1 matches 8 of the central bases. Here is the DNA: TGTGCCAGCTCACCGCAGGGGGCGAACACTGAAGCTTTCTTT. It is translated as CASSPQGANTEAFF. Outside the CDR3, residues come from the reference TRBV18 and TRBJ1-1 proteins, so the full variable domain is: NAGVMQNPRHLVRRRGQEARLRCSPMKGHSHVYWYRQLPEEGLKFMVYLQKENIIDESGMPKERFSAEFPKEGPSILRIQQVVRGDSAAYFCASSPQGANTEAFFGQGTRLTVV.